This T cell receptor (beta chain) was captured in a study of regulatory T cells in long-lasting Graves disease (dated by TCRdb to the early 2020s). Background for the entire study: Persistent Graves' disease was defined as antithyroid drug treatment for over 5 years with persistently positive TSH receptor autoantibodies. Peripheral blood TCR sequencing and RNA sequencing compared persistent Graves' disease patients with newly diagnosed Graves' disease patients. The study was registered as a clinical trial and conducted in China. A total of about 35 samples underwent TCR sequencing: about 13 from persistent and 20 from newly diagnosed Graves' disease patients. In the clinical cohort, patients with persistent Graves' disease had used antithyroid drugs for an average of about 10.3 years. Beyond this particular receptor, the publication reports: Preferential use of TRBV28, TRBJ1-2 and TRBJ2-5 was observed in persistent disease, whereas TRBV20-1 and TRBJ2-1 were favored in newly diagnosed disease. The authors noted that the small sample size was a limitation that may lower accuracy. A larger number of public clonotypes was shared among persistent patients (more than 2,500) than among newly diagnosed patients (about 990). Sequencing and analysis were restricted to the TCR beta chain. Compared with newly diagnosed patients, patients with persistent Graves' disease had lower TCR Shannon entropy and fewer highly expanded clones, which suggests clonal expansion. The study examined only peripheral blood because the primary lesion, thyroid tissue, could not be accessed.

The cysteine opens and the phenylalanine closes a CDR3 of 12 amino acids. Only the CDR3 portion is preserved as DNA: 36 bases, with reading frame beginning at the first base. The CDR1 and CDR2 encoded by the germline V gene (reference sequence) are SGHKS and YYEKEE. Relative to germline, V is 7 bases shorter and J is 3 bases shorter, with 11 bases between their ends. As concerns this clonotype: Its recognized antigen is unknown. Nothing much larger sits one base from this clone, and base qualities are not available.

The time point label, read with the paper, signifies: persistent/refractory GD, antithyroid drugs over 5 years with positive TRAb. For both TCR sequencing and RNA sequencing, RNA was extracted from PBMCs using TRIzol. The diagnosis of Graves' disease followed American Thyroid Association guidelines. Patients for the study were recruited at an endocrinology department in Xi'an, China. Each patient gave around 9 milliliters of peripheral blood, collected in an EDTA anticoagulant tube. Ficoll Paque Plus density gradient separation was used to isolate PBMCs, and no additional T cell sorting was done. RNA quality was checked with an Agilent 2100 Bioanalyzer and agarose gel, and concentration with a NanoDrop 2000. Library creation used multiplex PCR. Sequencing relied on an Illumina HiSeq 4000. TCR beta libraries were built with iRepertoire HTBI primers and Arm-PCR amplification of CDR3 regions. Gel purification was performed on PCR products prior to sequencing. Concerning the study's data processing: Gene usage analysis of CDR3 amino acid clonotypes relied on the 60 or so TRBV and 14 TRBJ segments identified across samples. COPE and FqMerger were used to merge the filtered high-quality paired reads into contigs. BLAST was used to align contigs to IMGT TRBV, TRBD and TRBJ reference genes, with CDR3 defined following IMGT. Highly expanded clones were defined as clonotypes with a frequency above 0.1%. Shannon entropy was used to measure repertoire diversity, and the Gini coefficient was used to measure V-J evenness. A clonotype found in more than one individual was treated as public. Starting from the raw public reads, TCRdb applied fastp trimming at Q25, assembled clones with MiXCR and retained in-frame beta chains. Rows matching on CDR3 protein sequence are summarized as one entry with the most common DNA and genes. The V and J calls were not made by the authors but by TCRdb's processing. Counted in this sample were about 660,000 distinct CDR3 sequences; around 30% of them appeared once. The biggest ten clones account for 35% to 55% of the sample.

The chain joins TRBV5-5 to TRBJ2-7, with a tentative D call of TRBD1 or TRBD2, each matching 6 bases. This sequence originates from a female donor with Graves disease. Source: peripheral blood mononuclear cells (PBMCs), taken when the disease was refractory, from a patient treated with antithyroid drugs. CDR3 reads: CASLGGGYEQYF. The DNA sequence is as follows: TGTGCCAGCCTTGGAGGGGGCTACGAGCAGTACTTC.